The rows below give T cell receptor beta chains drawn from one sample of a study of long-term antiretroviral therapy in people with HIV. This table comes from immunoSEQ multiplex PCR, and its TCRdb copy is limited to in-frame clones, with some not included. The repertoire holds roughly 45,000 clones, about 81% seen once, with roughly 3.2% in the top ten. The sample in question was unsorted PBMCs, obtained 0.8 years after starting antiretroviral therapy. These receptors came from a young woman with HIV. Each CDR3 is given with its conserved first and last residue. The D gene is left open where the match is weak. Part of the rows lack a size; the others show once, few, many or a class for expanded clones.

NA,TRBJ2-2,NA,TRBV6-5,CASSYAEGGGELFF,TGTGCCAGCAGTTACGCGGAGGGCGGCGGGGAGCTGTTTTTT
NA,TRBJ2-2,NA,TRBV11-3,CASSLIGTGELFF,TGTGCCAGCAGCTTGATCGGCACCGGGGAGCTGTTTTTT
NA,TRBJ1-4,NA,TRBV5-1,CASSPEDGVGKLFF,TGCGCCAGCAGCCCCGAGGACGGTGTTGGAAAACTGTTTTTT
NA,TRBJ2-1,TRBD2,TRBV4-1,CASSQVGLAGNEQFF,TGCGCCAGCAGCCAAGTGGGACTAGCGGGCAATGAGCAGTTCTTC
few,TRBJ1-5,NA,TRBV7-9,CASSLSRGGATGQPQHF,TGTGCCAGCAGCTTATCCAGGGGAGGAGCCACTGGTCAGCCCCAGCATTTT
NA,TRBJ2-7,TRBD2,TRBV6-5,CASRPSGLSYEQYF,TGTGCCAGCAGACCTAGCGGGCTTTCCTACGAGCAGTACTTC
NA,TRBJ1-1,NA,TRBV7-9,CASSLGGQHTEAFF,TGTGCCAGCAGCTTAGGGGGGCAACACACTGAAGCTTTCTTT
once,TRBJ1-1,NA,TRBV7-2,CASSLNWGAGTEAFF,TGTGCCAGCAGCTTAAATTGGGGGGCCGGGACTGAAGCTTTCTTT
medium-sized,TRBJ2-3,NA,TRBV6-4,CASSSGSTDTQYF,TGTGCCAGCAGTAGCGGGAGCACAGATACGCAGTATTTT
NA,TRBJ1-1,TRBD1,TRBV7-2,CASSRDRDTEAFF,TGTGCCAGCAGCAGGGACAGGGACACTGAAGCTTTCTTT
NA,TRBJ2-7,NA,TRBV9,CASSAQWASYEQYF,TGTGCCAGCAGCGCCCAGTGGGCCTCCTACGAGCAGTACTTC